A single sample is the source of the 18 T cell receptor beta chains below, sequenced in a study of CD8+ T cells in alopecia areata. Extracted from the samples, RNA was reverse transcribed into cDNA to serve as the sequencing template. Repertoires were generated with immunoSEQ multiplex PCR, while TCRdb's copy carries only in-frame clones and drops some. The sample lists 150,000 to 200,000 clones, about three fifths occurring once. The treatment: oral pan-JAK inhibitor, 5-10 mg twice daily. The source material was CD4+ T cells sorted from blood, sampled at week 49, from a patient treated with tofacitinib. The receptors were sampled from a human donor with alopecia areata.

This clone was observed at least ten times. The chain uses TRBV6-5 and TRBJ2-7; 10 nucleotides line up with TRBD1. The CDR3 loop spans 14 amino acids. V lost 3 bases, J lost 4 bases, and 3 bases stayed unmatched. Germline V CDR1 and CDR2: MNHEY, SVGAGI. The CDR3 sequence: CASSYGDRGYEQYF. The CDR3 nucleotides read TGTGCCAGCAGTTATGGGGACAGGGGATACGAGCAGTACTTC.

The V and J genes are TRBV7-9 and TRBJ2-3, with 8 bases aligning to TRBD2. The trim removed 6 bases at V and 2 bases at J, leaving 10 bases unmatched. CDR3 length: 16 residues. Germline assignment: CDR1 SEHNR and CDR2 FQNEAQ (reference sequence). The CDR3 DNA follows: TGTGCCAGCAGTTTCGTAGCGGGGCGCACCACAGATACGCAGTATTTT. Residues: CASSFVAGRTTDTQYF.

The chain joins TRBV6-7 to TRBJ1-2; 7 bases fit TRBD1. TRBV6-7 is marked as an open reading frame, function uncertain. The CDR3 consists of 19 residues. V shed 4 bases, J shed 0 bases, and the junction held 17 bases outside the gene matches. CDR3 coding DNA: TGTGCCAGCAGTTTCCCCTTCCGGGACAGAACCTCTTCTAACTATGGCTACACCTTC. Residues: CASSFPFRDRTSSNYGYTF.

This chain links TRBV29-1 with TRBJ2-5; D perhaps matches TRBD1 (5 bases). The better agreement between TRBJ2-7 and the DNA end casts doubt on the J call. Germline assignment: CDR1 SQVTM and CDR2 ANQGSEA. The CDR3 contains 11 residues. The CDR3 coding sequence is TGCAGCGTTATTACAGGAATCGAGCAGTACTTC. Amino acid sequence: CSVITGIEQYF.

This clone was detected once. CDR3 nucleotide sequence: TGCGCCAGCGGGCTACAGGGACGGGTCTCTGAAAAACTGTTTTTT. This translates into CASGLQGRVSEKLFF. The chain employs TRBV5-1 and TRBJ1-4, with D perhaps matching TRBD1 (6 bases). Germline-derived CDR1 and CDR2 are SGHRS and YFSETQ. This CDR3 comprises 15 residues. Trimming removed 7 bases from V and 7 bases from J, with 20 bases in between. Full variable domain (missing parts from reference TRBV5-1 and TRBJ1-4): KAGVTQTPRYLIKTRGQQVTLSCSPISGHRSVSWYQQTPGQGLQFLFEYFSETQRNKGNFPGRFSGRQFSNSRSEMNVSTLELGDSALYLCASGLQGRVSEKLFFGSGTQLSVL.

The count of this clone is one. The V call is TRBV10-3, the J call TRBJ2-3; 12 bases are shared with TRBD2. The CDR3 runs 14 residues. The ends lost 4 bases at V and 4 bases at J; junction bases unmatched: 0. The V gene's germline CDR1 is ENHRY and CDR2 SYGVKD. The CDR3 bases are TGTGCCATCAGTGGGACTAGCGGGGCAGATACGCAGTATTTT. Its translation: CAISGTSGADTQYF.

The chain couples TRBV29-1 to TRBJ1-4; TRBD1 might be the D (6 bases). Trimming took off 7 bases at V and 12 bases at J, with 15 bases between the two ends. This CDR3 has 11 residues. Germline CDR1 reads SQVTM; CDR2 reads ANQGSEA. Here the CDR3 DNA reads TGCAGCGCTGGGGGACATTTAGAACTGTTTTTT. Its translation is CSAGGHLELFF. Based on the CDR3 plus reference TRBV29-1 and TRBJ1-4, the full variable domain is SAVISQKPSRDICQRGTSLTIQCQVDSQVTMMFWYRQQPGQSLTLIATANQGSEATYESGFVIDKFPISRPNLTFSTLTVSNMSPEDSSIYLCSAGGHLELFFGSGTQLSVL.

A note on this clone: The identical CDR3 is also encoded by other nucleotide sequences in the sample. The rearrangement uses TRBV5-1 and TRBJ2-7; 7 nucleotides agree with TRBD1. The CDR3 covers 13 residues. Losses at the gene ends were 2 bases for V and 3 bases for J; bases not matched to a gene: 2. Germline-derived CDR1 and CDR2 are SGHRS and YFSETQ. The CDR3 reads CASSLGQDYEQYF. CDR3 in DNA: TGCGCCAGCAGCTTAGGACAGGACTACGAGCAGTACTTC. Based on the CDR3 plus reference TRBV5-1 and TRBJ2-7, the full variable domain is KAGVTQTPRYLIKTRGQQVTLSCSPISGHRSVSWYQQTPGQGLQFLFEYFSETQRNKGNFPGRFSGRQFSNSRSEMNVSTLELGDSALYLCASSLGQDYEQYFGPGTRLTVT.

In its sample, this clone was seen a few times. V gene TRBV6-5 combines with J gene TRBJ1-1, with D hard to call. The CDR3 length is 15 residues. Germline V CDR1 and CDR2: MNHEY, SVGAGI. Trimming pared 0 bases from V and 1 base from J, leaving 9 bases between. CDR3: CASSYSDLQNTEAFF. CDR3 DNA sequence: TGTGCCAGCAGTTACTCGGATCTACAGAACACTGAAGCTTTCTTT.

This chain connects TRBV7-2 to TRBJ1-2; tentative D call: TRBD1 (5 bases). With 1 base removed from V and 2 bases from J, the gap between germline ends came to 8 bases. Germline CDR1 SGHTA, CDR2 FQGNSA. CDR3 size: 14 residues. The CDR3 sequence: CASSLDRRNYGYTF. In nucleotides, the CDR3 is TGTGCCAGCAGCTTAGACAGGAGAAACTATGGCTACACCTTC. Supplemented by reference TRBV7-2 and TRBJ1-2, the full variable domain reads GAGVSQSPSNKVTEKGKDVELRCDPISGHTALYWYRQSLGQGLEFLIYFQGNSAPDKSGLPSDRFSAERTGGSVSTLTIQRTQQEDSAVYLCASSLDRRNYGYTFGSGTRLTVV.

The CDR3 DNA reads as TGCGCCAGCAGCTTGGCCGTCGGCAGGGTGGGTCCAGATACGCAGTATTTT. Translating gives CASSLAVGRVGPDTQYF. The chain carries TRBV5-1 and TRBJ2-3; the D gene is possibly TRBD1 (5 bases). In germline, CDR1 is SGHRS, CDR2 YFSETQ. The CDR3 has 17 residues. The V end was cut by 0 bases, the J end by 4 bases, with 18 bases between. The full variable domain, rest sourced from reference TRBV5-1 and TRBJ2-3, is KAGVTQTPRYLIKTRGQQVTLSCSPISGHRSVSWYQQTPGQGLQFLFEYFSETQRNKGNFPGRFSGRQFSNSRSEMNVSTLELGDSALYLCASSLAVGRVGPDTQYFGPGTRLTVL.

This sequence joins TRBV4-3 and TRBJ1-6; 11 bases agree with TRBD1. Germline CDR1 LGHNA, CDR2 YSLEER. With V trimmed by 1 base and J by 10 bases, 3 bases remained unmatched. The CDR3 sequence is 15 residues long. This CDR3 reads CASSQGGTGGSPLHF. The CDR3 DNA follows: TGCGCCAGCAGCCAAGGCGGGACAGGGGGATCACCCCTCCACTTT.

This clone showed up just a few times. This CDR3 is also generated by other DNA sequences in the sample. The chain uses TRBV29-1 and TRBJ2-3; 11 positions agree with TRBD2. The junction had 1 base not matched to a gene; V was cut back by 5 bases and J by 0 bases. The CDR3 is 14 residues long. Germline CDR1 and CDR2: SQVTM and ANQGSEA. CDR3 DNA: TGCAGCGTTCGACTAGCGGGGAGCACAGATACGCAGTATTTT. It translates to CSVRLAGSTDTQYF.

This chain links TRBV29-1 with TRBJ1-1, with a tentative D call TRBD1 (6 bases). V lost 6 bases and J lost 3, with 17 bases in between. Per germline, CDR1 SQVTM and CDR2 ANQGSEA. The CDR3 runs to 14 residues. The CDR3 is CSVKTTGIYTEAFF. CDR3 sequence (DNA): TGCAGCGTCAAGACAACAGGGATCTACACTGAAGCTTTCTTT.

J is TRBJ1-2 and V is TRBV7-2, with no clear D. There are 14 residues in the CDR3. Trimming took 1 base from V and 4 from J, leaving 10 bases between them. Germline V gene sequence: CDR1 SGHTA, CDR2 FQGNSA. CDR3 in DNA: TGTGCCAGCAGCTTAGGGCAGTCTGGCTATGGCTACACCTTC. This encodes CASSLGQSGYGYTF.

The J gene is TRBJ1-2, the V gene TRBV29-1; unclear D gene. This CDR3 region has 13 residues. Germline-derived CDR1 and CDR2 are SQVTM and ANQGSEA. V lost 4 bases to trimming and J lost 4 bases, with 13 bases between them. The DNA for the CDR3 is TGCAGCGTTGGAAAGCGGGCTACCTATGGCTACACCTTC. Translating it yields CSVGKRATYGYTF.

The chain recombines TRBV2 with TRBJ2-5; 7 nucleotides line up with TRBD1. The CDR3 extends over 14 amino acids. Losses at the gene ends were 6 bases for V and 2 bases for J; bases not matched to a gene: 6. The V gene's germline CDR1 is SNHLY and CDR2 FYNNEI. The CDR3 DNA sequence: TGTGCCAGCAGGACAGGGCTGTGGCAAGAGACCCAGTACTTC. This gives the protein CASRTGLWQETQYF.

This chain connects TRBV7-8 to TRBJ2-1, with TRBD2 matching over 8 bases. CDR3 length equals 17 residues. CDR1 is SGHVS and CDR2 is FQNEAQ in the germline V gene. The trim removed 5 bases at V and 6 bases at J, leaving 15 bases unmatched. CDR3 protein: CASSRASGTRTSNEQFF. The CDR3 DNA reads TGTGCCAGCAGCCGAGCTTCAGGGACTAGGACCTCCAATGAGCAGTTCTTC.